Below are 5 T cell receptor beta chains sequenced from a single sample in a study. TCRdb reprocessed the RT-PCR reads with MiXCR, giving one entry per CDR3 protein. The table has almost 700,000 distinct CDR3 sequences, approximately 14% seen once. Sequencing was done on a sample of memory CD4+ T cells from blood. Receptors were obtained from a female donor in good health, serving as a healthy control.

The chain couples TRBV25-1 to TRBJ2-1, with D maybe TRBD1 (5 bases). The length of the CDR3 is 15 residues. Trimming removed 4 bases from V and 6 bases from J, with 16 bases in between. Germline loops: CDR1 MGHDK, CDR2 SYGVNS. CDR3 residues: CASSALWGQGNEQFF. The CDR3 nucleotides read TGTGCCAGCAGTGCCTTGTGGGGCCAAGGCAATGAGCAGTTCTTC.

The CDR3 sequence: CSARGPGTSSGNTIYF. In DNA form, the CDR3 reads TGCAGTGCTAGAGGTCCAGGGACGAGCTCTGGAAACACCATATATTTT. The chain recombines TRBV20-1 with TRBJ1-3; a weak D match, TRBD1 (5 bases). Trimming took 1 base from V and 0 from J, leaving 13 bases between them. The CDR3 has 16 residues. The V gene's germline CDR1 is DFQATT and CDR2 SNEGSKA (reference sequence).

The chain joins TRBV28 to TRBJ2-7; D remains ambiguous. Germline values: CDR1 MDHEN, CDR2 SYDVKM. The CDR3 contains 13 residues. V lost 2 bases, J lost 4 bases, and 9 bases lay in between. CDR3 residues: CASSLTQTYEQYF. The CDR3 DNA reads TGTGCCAGCAGTTTAACCCAAACTTACGAGCAGTACTTC. The full variable domain, with the rest looked up from reference TRBV28 and TRBJ2-7, is DVKVTQSSRYLVKRTGEKVFLECVQDMDHENMFWYRQDPGLGLRLIYFSYDVKMKEKGDIPEGYSVSREKKERFSLILESASTNQTSMYLCASSLTQTYEQYFGPGTRLTVT.

This clonotype was detected ten times or more. The chain combines TRBV5-8 with TRBJ2-7; D ambiguous. The CDR3 runs to 12 residues. Germline CDR1 SGHTS, CDR2 YDEGEE. V was shortened by 0 bases and J by 6 bases, with 7 bases between the two germline ends. The CDR3 loop reads CASSLVGVEQYF. The CDR3 DNA is TGTGCCAGCAGCTTGGTTGGGGTCGAGCAGTACTTC.

The CDR3: CASNPRGRGAGNEQFF. DNA of the CDR3: TGTGCCAGCAACCCCCGGGGCAGGGGCGCGGGCAATGAGCAGTTCTTC. This chain joins TRBV27 and TRBJ2-1; D is perhaps TRBD1 (6 bases). The CDR3 runs to 16 residues. Trimming stripped 7 bases from V and 6 bases from J, with 22 bases between. Germline lookup yields CDR1 MNHEY and CDR2 SMNVEV (reference sequence).